This TCR beta chain is drawn from a study of cytomegalovirus exposure and HLA in healthy donors. PCR primers comprised 60 Vbeta and 13 Jbeta primers. The method was immunoSEQ multiplex PCR; TCRdb's version includes in-frame clones alone and lacks a portion of them. The table lists fewer than 100,000 clones, less than 8% of them singletons. V shed 5 bases, J shed 1 base, and the junction held 3 bases outside the gene matches. CDR1 and CDR2 (germline): SGHAT, FQNNGV. There are 14 residues in the CDR3. The chain links TRBV11-2 to TRBJ1-1; 8 bases map to TRBD1. This sequence originates from a man aged 50 to 60 in good health and CMV-seronegative. Source material: PBMCs. The CDR3 is CASSTTGENTEAFF. The CDR3 nucleotides read TGTGCCAGCAGCACGACAGGGGAGAACACTGAAGCTTTCTTT.